The present TCR beta chain was sequenced within a study of T cells after yellow fever vaccination. Study background: Fractions low in cell number were prepared with SMART-Seq v4 Ultra Low Input. Study-level results: The secondary response was weaker but peaked faster, day 5 versus 15. The study re-detected most primary-vaccination clones after the booster (approximately 96% CD4, roughly 85% CD8).

Notes on this clonotype: What it recognizes is unknown.

V shed 9 bases and J shed 4 bases, with 12 bases lying between them. This CDR3 has 13 residues. Template switching with 5'RACE generated the TCR cDNA and added a universal primer site and UMIs. TCRdb re-derived calls from the 5' RACE reads in MiXCR, one entry per CDR3 protein. The sample shows 400,000 to 650,000 distinct CDR3 sequences, just over 20% of them seen only once. This TCR derives from a man aged 18 to 30 who received the YFV17D yellow fever vaccine. The starting material was PBMCs, obtained roughly 20 days after the first yellow fever vaccination. The chain uses TRBV12-3 or TRBV12-4 and TRBJ2-2; D possibly corresponds to TRBD1 (5 bases). The CDR3: CASAAGSTGELFF. The CDR3 bases are TGTGCCAGTGCGGCAGGGTCCACCGGGGAGCTGTTTTTT.